This entry is about one TCR beta chain. Just one base apart from a much larger clone, this may be a read error. The length of the CDR3 is 18 residues. CDR1 SEHNR and CDR2 FQNEAQ come from the germline V gene (reference sequence). The sample belongs to a study of regulatory T cells in long-lasting Graves disease. For TCR beta, libraries came from iRepertoire HTBI primers and Arm-PCR of CDR3 regions. TCRdb recomputed calls from the multiplex PCR reads with MiXCR, one row per CDR3 protein. The table records about 470,000 distinct CDR3 sequences, 20% to 25% of them present only once. Regarding time point: persistent/refractory GD, antithyroid drugs over 5 years with positive TRAb. PBMC RNA served as the TCR library source. A roughly 10-milliliter sample of peripheral blood was drawn into EDTA tubes.

V usage is TRBV7-9 and J usage is TRBJ2-7, with 13 bases that match TRBD2. Sequencing used peripheral blood mononuclear cells (PBMCs), obtained when the disease was refractory, from a patient treated with antithyroid drugs. The sequence derives from a female donor with Graves disease. The CDR3 spells CASSLAGLAGVRVMEQHF. The CDR3 DNA is TGTGCCAGCAGCTTAGCAGGACTAGCGGGAGTTCGTGTTATGGAGCAGCACTTC.